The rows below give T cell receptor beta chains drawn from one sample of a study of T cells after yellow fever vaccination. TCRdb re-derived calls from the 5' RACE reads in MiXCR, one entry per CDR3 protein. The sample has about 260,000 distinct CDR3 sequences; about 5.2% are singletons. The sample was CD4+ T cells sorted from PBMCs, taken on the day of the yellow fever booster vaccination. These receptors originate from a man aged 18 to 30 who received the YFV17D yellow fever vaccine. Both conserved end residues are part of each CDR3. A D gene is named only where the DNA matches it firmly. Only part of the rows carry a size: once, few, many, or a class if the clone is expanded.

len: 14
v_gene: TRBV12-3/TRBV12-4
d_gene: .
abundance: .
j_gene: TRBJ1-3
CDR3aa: CASSPGQSGNTIYF
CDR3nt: TGTGCCAGCAGCCCCGGGCAGTCTGGAAACACCATATATTTT

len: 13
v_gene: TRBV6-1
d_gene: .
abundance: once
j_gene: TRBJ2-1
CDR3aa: CASSGDVFNEQFF
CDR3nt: TGTGCCAGCAGTGGAGACGTGTTCAATGAGCAGTTCTTC

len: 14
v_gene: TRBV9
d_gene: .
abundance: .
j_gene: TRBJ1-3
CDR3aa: CASSGGTRKDTIYF
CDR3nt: TGTGCCAGCAGCGGAGGGACAAGGAAGGACACCATATATTTT

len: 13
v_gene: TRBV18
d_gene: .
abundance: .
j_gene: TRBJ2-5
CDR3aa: CASSPREQETQYF
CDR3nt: TGTGCCAGCTCACCACGAGAACAAGAGACCCAGTACTTC

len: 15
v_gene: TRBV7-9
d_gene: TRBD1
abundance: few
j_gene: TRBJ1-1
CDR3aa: CASSLAGGWNTEAFF
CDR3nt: TGTGCCAGCAGCTTAGCAGGGGGCTGGAACACTGAAGCTTTCTTT

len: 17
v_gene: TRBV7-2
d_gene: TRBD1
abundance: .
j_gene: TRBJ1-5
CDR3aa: CASSPLTGALSNQPQHF
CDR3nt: TGTGCCAGCAGCCCATTGACAGGGGCGTTAAGCAATCAGCCCCAGCATTTT

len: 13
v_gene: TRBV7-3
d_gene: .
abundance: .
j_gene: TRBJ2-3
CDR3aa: CASSLTKSDTQYF
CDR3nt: TGTGCCAGCAGCTTAACGAAATCGGATACGCAGTATTTT

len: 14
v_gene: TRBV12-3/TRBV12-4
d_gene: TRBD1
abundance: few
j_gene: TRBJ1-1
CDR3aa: CASSLGQGSTEAFF
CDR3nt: TGTGCCAGCAGTTTGGGACAGGGGAGTACTGAAGCTTTCTTT

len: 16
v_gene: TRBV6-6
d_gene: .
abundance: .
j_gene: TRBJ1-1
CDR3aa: CASAPRDSFMNTEAFF
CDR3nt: TGTGCCAGCGCACCCCGGGACTCCTTCATGAACACTGAAGCTTTCTTT

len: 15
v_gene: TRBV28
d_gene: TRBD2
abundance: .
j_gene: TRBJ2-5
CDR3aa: CASSFSGGAWETQYF
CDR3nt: TGTGCCAGCAGTTTCAGCGGGGGGGCCTGGGAGACCCAGTACTTC

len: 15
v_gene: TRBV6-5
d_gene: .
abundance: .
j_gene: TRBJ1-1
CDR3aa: CASSYSRQWNTEAFF
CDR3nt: TGTGCCAGCAGTTACTCGCGGCAGTGGAACACTGAAGCTTTCTTT

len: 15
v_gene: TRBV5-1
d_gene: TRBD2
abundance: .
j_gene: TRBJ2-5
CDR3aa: CASSLLGSGVETQYF
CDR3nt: TGCGCCAGCAGCCTGCTGGGGAGCGGGGTAGAGACCCAGTACTTC

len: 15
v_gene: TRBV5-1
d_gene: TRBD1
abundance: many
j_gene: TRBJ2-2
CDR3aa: CASSRQGANTGELFF
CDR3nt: TGCGCCAGCAGCCGACAGGGGGCGAACACCGGGGAGCTGTTTTTT

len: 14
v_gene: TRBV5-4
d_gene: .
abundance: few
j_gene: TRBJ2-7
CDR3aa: CASSLAVSSYEQYF
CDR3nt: TGTGCCAGCAGCTTGGCGGTGAGCAGCTACGAGCAGTACTTC

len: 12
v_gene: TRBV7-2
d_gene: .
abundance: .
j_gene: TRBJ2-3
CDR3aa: CASSLQGGTQYF
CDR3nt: TGTGCCAGCAGCCTACAGGGCGGTACGCAGTATTTT

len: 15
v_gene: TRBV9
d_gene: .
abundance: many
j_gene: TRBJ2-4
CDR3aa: CASSSQAAALNIQYF
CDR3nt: TGTGCCAGCAGCTCCCAGGCAGCGGCGCTAAACATTCAGTACTTC

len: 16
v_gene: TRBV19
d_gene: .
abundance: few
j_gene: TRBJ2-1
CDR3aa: CASSIRRIGPYNEQFF
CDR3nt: TGTGCCAGTAGTATCCGGCGAATTGGACCTTACAATGAGCAGTTCTTC

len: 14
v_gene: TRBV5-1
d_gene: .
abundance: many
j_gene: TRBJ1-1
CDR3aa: CASSPGQINTEAFF
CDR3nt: TGCGCCAGCAGCCCCGGACAGATCAACACTGAAGCTTTCTTT

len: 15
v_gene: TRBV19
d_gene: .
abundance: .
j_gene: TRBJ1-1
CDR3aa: CASSGLGGIITEAFF
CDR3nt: TGTGCCAGTAGTGGATTAGGGGGGATTATCACTGAAGCTTTCTTT

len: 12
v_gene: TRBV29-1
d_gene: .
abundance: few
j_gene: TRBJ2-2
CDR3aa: CSVYENTGELFF
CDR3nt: TGCAGCGTTTACGAGAACACCGGGGAGCTGTTTTTT

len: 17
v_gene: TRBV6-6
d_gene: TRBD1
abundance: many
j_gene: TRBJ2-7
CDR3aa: CASSYSYGTGPFGEQYF
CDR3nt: TGTGCCAGCAGTTACTCGTATGGGACAGGCCCTTTTGGGGAGCAGTACTTC

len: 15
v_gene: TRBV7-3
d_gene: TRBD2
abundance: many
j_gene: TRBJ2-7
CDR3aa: CASSLNLAGLDEQYF
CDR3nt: TGTGCCAGCAGCTTAAACCTAGCGGGGCTGGACGAGCAGTACTTC

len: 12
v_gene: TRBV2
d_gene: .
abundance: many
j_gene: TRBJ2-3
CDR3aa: CATSPGPGTQYF
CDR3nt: TGTGCCACCAGCCCAGGACCGGGTACGCAGTATTTT

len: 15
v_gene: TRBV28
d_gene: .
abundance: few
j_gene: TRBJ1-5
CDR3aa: CASKQYPGPSQPQHF
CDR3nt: TGTGCCAGCAAACAATACCCGGGCCCCAGTCAGCCCCAGCATTTT

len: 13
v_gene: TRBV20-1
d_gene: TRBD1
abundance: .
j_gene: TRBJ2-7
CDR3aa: CSAREDRGDEQYF
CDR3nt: TGCAGTGCCAGAGAAGACAGGGGCGACGAGCAGTACTTC

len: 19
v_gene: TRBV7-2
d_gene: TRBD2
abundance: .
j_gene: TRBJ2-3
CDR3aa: CASSSVSSGGLTPTDTQYF
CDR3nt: TGTGCCAGCAGCTCGGTTTCTAGCGGGGGCCTGACTCCCACAGATACGCAGTATTTT

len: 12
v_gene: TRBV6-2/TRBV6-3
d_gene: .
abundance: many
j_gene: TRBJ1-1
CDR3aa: CASSWISTEAFF
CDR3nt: TGTGCCAGCAGTTGGATTAGCACTGAAGCTTTCTTT

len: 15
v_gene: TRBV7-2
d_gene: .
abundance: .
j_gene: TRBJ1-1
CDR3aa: CASSLVDTTNTEAFF
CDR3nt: TGTGCCAGCAGCTTAGTGGACACCACGAACACTGAAGCTTTCTTT